This T cell receptor (beta chain) came from a study of CD4 T cells in relation to SARS-CoV-2 and coronaviruses. Study background: TCR beta CDR3s were sequenced after approximately nine-day antigen culture of PBMCs. Negative control cultures got HIV-1 Nef peptides or no peptide.

About this clone itself: The antigen remains unidentified.

CD4+ T cells from unexposed donors were obtained before the COVID-19 pandemic (2011-2018). The cells were cultured for 9 to 11 days before CD4+ T cells were isolated. Unexposed-donor CD4+ T cells were probed with SARS-CoV-2 S/N and four cold-coronavirus spikes, cells permitting. Assay: immunoSEQ multiplex PCR; the TCRdb copy retains only in-frame clones and omits some. The sample lists about 22,000 clones; around 68% were seen once. Deletions cut 4 bases from V and 15 bases from J, with 19 bases between. CDR1 and CDR2 (germline): MNHEY, SVGEGT. The CDR3 sequence is 13 residues long. Findings and limits, study-wide: In around 60% of donors, memory CD4+ clonotypes crossrecognized SARS-CoV-2 and at least one common cold coronavirus spike.

The chain uses TRBV6-2 or TRBV6-3 and TRBJ2-1, with D perhaps TRBD1 (8 bases). The TCR originated in a human donor in good health. The source material was CD4+ T cells from PBMCs, cultured in vitro. CDR3 DNA sequence: TGTGCCAGCAGTTGGACAGGGAGGGTCGCCCTGTTCTTC. Residues: CASSWTGRVALFF.